This T cell receptor (beta chain) was identified during a study of Graves' ophthalmopathy and Graves' hyperthyroidism. Study-wide points: A classifier, a 13-signature model, separated ophthalmopathy from stable hyperthyroidism with approximately 88% sensitivity and approximately 81% specificity. The model forecast ophthalmopathy progression, reaching over 70% sensitivity and 72% to 75% specificity.

Amplifying from RNA transcripts, the study obtained TCR beta CDR3 regions. HTBI primers served in a first-round RT-PCR, which a second-round multiplex PCR followed. TCRdb independently ran MiXCR on the multiplex PCR reads; one entry per CDR3 protein. Among about 550,000 distinct CDR3 sequences listed, under 45% were seen once. The germline gives CDR1 MNHEY, CDR2 SVGAGI. This CDR3 has 15 amino acids. The V end was cut by 5 bases, the J end by 9 bases, with 17 bases between. Concerning this clonotype: Its matching antigen is unknown.

Aged 18 to 65, the patients with hyperthyroidism had under 2 months' duration and were newly diagnosed. Patients were left out if they had other autoimmune diseases, uncontrolled infections, pregnancy or lactation. This sequence originates from an adult man with Graves' hyperthyroidism. The chain is built from TRBV6-5 and TRBJ1-6; TRBD1 might be the D (6 bases). Sequences were obtained from peripheral blood or thyroid tissue (not recorded which). CDR3 sequence reads: CASSESGGDSSPLHF. The CDR3 nucleotides are TGTGCCAGCAGTGAGTCTGGGGGCGATAGTTCACCCCTCCACTTT.